The next 32 T cell receptor beta chains were all read from a single sample in a study of blood T cell repertoires in COVID-19. Sequenced by immunoSEQ multiplex PCR; TCRdb stores in-frame clones only, minus some. The sample yields about 210,000 clones, 83% seen once. Sequencing input: peripheral blood. The receptors stem from a woman between 40 and 50 years old with active or convalescent COVID-19.

V gene TRBV6-2 or TRBV6-3 combines with J gene TRBJ1-1, with 7 nucleotides matching TRBD1. This CDR3 has 15 residues. Germline-derived CDR1 and CDR2 are MNHEY and SVGEGT. The V segment lost 5 bases and the J segment 1 base; nucleotides outside the gene matches: 7. For the CDR3, the DNA is TGTGCCAGCAGTACGATAACAGGGGAGAACACTGAAGCTTTCTTT. This sequence encodes CASSTITGENTEAFF.

The chain carries TRBV11-3 and TRBJ1-3; D gene ambiguous. The CDR3 covers 14 residues. V was clipped by 4 bases and J by 2 bases, with 9 bases between them. The germline V gene has CDR1 SGHNT and CDR2 YENEEA. CDR3 in amino acids: CASSSGAPGNTIYF. CDR3 DNA: TGTGCCAGCAGCTCGGGAGCCCCTGGAAACACCATATATTTT.

This clone was found once. The V call is TRBV11-3, the J call TRBJ2-1, with TRBD1 identical over 8 bases. This CDR3 has 15 residues. The J segment lost 3 bases and the V segment lost 1 base, leaving 2 bases of the junction unmatched. Germline assignment: CDR1 SGHNT and CDR2 YENEEA. The CDR3, as DNA: TGTGCCAGCAGCTTAGTCGGGACAGGCTACAATGAGCAGTTCTTC. Translation: CASSLVGTGYNEQFF.

The gene calls are TRBV6-5 and TRBJ1-2, with TRBD1 identical over 12 bases. The V and J ends lost 8 bases and 4 bases, in that order; junction bases with no gene match: 8. CDR1 and CDR2 from the germline V gene are MNHEY and SVGAGI. This CDR3 has 15 residues. CDR3 nucleotides: TGTGCCAGCGCGGGACAGGGGGCGTGGAGCTATGGCTACACCTTC. Translation: CASAGQGAWSYGYTF.

The chain uses TRBV5-1 and TRBJ1-6; 8 bases map to TRBD1. Germline loops: CDR1 SGHRS, CDR2 YFSETQ. Trimming at V came to 4 bases and at J to 9 bases, leaving 9 bases not matched to a gene. The CDR3 contains 15 residues. The DNA for the CDR3 is TGCGCCAGCAGCATAGGACAGGGCCAGGGTTCACCCCTCCACTTT. Translated, it gives CASSIGQGQGSPLHF.

This chain links TRBV19 with TRBJ1-1; no definite D call. Germline-derived CDR1 and CDR2 are LNHDA and SQIVND (reference sequence). V lost 4 bases to trimming and J lost 5 bases, with 20 bases between them. This CDR3 is 16 amino acids long. CDR3 residues: CASSTDIGRSGTEAFF. DNA of the CDR3: TGTGCCAGTAGTACAGATATTGGGCGAAGTGGAACTGAAGCTTTCTTT.

This chain uses TRBV28 with TRBJ1-3; TRBD1 agrees at 9 bases. V shed 4 bases and J 0 bases; nucleotides not matched to a gene: 13. There are 19 residues in the CDR3. From germline, CDR1 is MDHEN and CDR2 SYDVKM. The CDR3 sequence is CASSSWDRVPVRSGNTIYF. The CDR3 region has the DNA TGTGCCAGCAGTTCATGGGACAGGGTCCCCGTCCGCTCTGGAAACACCATATATTTT.

The chain uses TRBV2 and TRBJ2-4; D is possibly TRBD2 (6 bases). The CDR3 is 14 amino acids. V was cut by 7 bases and J by 0 bases, with 10 bases left in between. Germline lookup yields CDR1 SNHLY and CDR2 FYNNEI. CDR3 sequence: CASKPGLAKNIQYF. The CDR3 DNA reads TGTGCCAGCAAGCCGGGACTAGCCAAAAACATTCAGTACTTC.

J is TRBJ2-7 and V is TRBV30; possible D gene TRBD2, 6 bases. Trimming removed 5 bases at V and 1 base at J, with 18 bases between. Germline V CDR1 and CDR2: GTSNPN, SVGIG (reference sequence). This CDR3 contains 15 residues. DNA of the CDR3: TGTGCCTGGTTAAGACCGGGAGACGTGTCCTACGAGCAGTACTTC. This encodes CAWLRPGDVSYEQYF.

V is TRBV5-1 and J is TRBJ2-2; tentatively, D is TRBD1 (7 bases). Trimming removed 4 bases from V and 6 bases from J, with 13 bases in between. CDR1 and CDR2 from the germline V gene are SGHRS and YFSETQ. The CDR3 loop spans 14 amino acids. In DNA form, the CDR3 reads TGCGCCAGCAGCGAACTCAGGGGGGCCGGGGAGCTGTTTTTT. It is translated as CASSELRGAGELFF.

The chain employs TRBV3-1 (or the pseudogene TRBV3-2) and TRBJ2-7; 7 bases are shared with TRBD1. V was pared by 2 bases and J by 2 bases, with 15 bases of the junction left unmatched. The germline V gene encodes CDR1 LGHDT and CDR2 YNNKEL (reference sequence). The CDR3 covers 18 residues. The CDR3 region has the DNA TGTGCCAGCAGCCAATCCCCCGTGGGACAGTCCGTTACCTACGAGCAGTACTTC. Its protein product is CASSQSPVGQSVTYEQYF.

The chain joins TRBV19 to TRBJ1-2, with a weak D call TRBD1 (5 bases). CDR3 length: 14 amino acids. CDR1 is LNHDA, CDR2 SQIVND, per germline (reference sequence). The ends were cut back, 7 bases at V and 8 bases at J, with 20 bases in the middle. DNA of the CDR3: TGTGCCAGTACCCAGGGCGGGGCTTCAAGGGGCTACACCTTC. Its protein is CASTQGGASRGYTF. The complete variable domain, with remaining parts taken from reference TRBV19 and TRBJ1-2, reads DGGITQSPKYLFRKEGQNVTLSCEQNLNHDAMYWYRQDPGQGLRLIYYSQIVNDFQKGDIAEGYSVSREKKESFPLTVTSAQKNPTAFYLCASTQGGASRGYTFGSGTRLTVV.

This clone was observed once. This rearrangement joins TRBV7-2 to TRBJ1-2; 9 bases are a match to TRBD1. The V gene's germline CDR1 is SGHTA and CDR2 FQGNSA. V shed 5 bases and J 5 bases; nucleotides not matched to a gene: 6. The CDR3 extends over 14 amino acids. CDR3 nucleotide sequence: TGTGCCAGCAGCCCGGGGACAGGGAGATATGGCTACACCTTC. Protein: CASSPGTGRYGYTF.

This chain joins TRBV29-1 and TRBJ2-1, with D perhaps TRBD2 (6 bases). There are 14 residues in the CDR3. Germline loops: CDR1 SQVTM, CDR2 ANQGSEA. V was trimmed by 3 bases and J by 3 bases, leaving 12 bases between them. CDR3 in DNA: TGCAGCGTTGAGCCCAGCGGGCGCTACAATGAGCAGTTCTTC. This sequence encodes CSVEPSGRYNEQFF.

The chain is built from TRBV19 and TRBJ2-7; a possible D gene is TRBD1 (5 bases). Trimming pared 2 bases from V and 2 bases from J, leaving 7 bases between. Looked up from germline, CDR1 is LNHDA and CDR2 is SQIVND (reference sequence). This CDR3 region has 13 residues. CDR3 sequence reads: CASSITGPYEQYF. In nucleotides, the CDR3 is TGTGCCAGTAGTATAACAGGACCCTACGAGCAGTACTTC.

The chain is built from TRBV5-4 and TRBJ2-7; possibly TRBD1 for D (6 bases). The V end was cut by 4 bases, the J end by 9 bases, with 23 bases between. CDR3 length: 15 amino acids. Germline V gene sequence: CDR1 SGHNT, CDR2 YYREEE (reference sequence). CDR3 sequence reads: CASSPPGEQAERQYF. CDR3 DNA: TGTGCCAGCAGCCCCCCAGGGGAGCAAGCGGAGAGGCAGTACTTC. Complete variable domain (other parts from reference TRBV5-4 and TRBJ2-7): ETGVTQSPTHLIKTRGQQVTLRCSSQSGHNTVSWYQQALGQGPQFIFQYYREEENGRGNFPPRFSGLQFPNYSSELNVNALELDDSALYLCASSPPGEQAERQYFGPGTRLTVT.

In this sample, this clone turned up once. The chain uses TRBV11-2 and TRBJ1-4; TRBD1 matches at 8 bases. Germline V gene data show CDR1 as SGHAT and CDR2 as FQNNGV. J was trimmed by 8 bases and V by 2 bases; bases with no gene match: 4. This CDR3 region has 14 residues. The CDR3 region is CASSLQGAAEKLFF. The CDR3 DNA sequence: TGTGCCAGCAGCTTACAGGGGGCGGCAGAAAAACTGTTTTTT.

This sequence joins TRBV28 and TRBJ1-5; D gene unclear. The CDR3 loop spans 16 amino acids. V lost 3 bases, J lost 0 bases, and 12 bases lay in between. Germline V gene data show CDR1 as MDHEN and CDR2 as SYDVKM. The CDR3 coding sequence is TGTGCCAGCAGTTTCTCCGGGATCTATAGCAATCAGCCCCAGCATTTT. Its translation is CASSFSGIYSNQPQHF.

This rearrangement joins TRBV24-1 to TRBJ2-3; 8 bases fit TRBD1. Germline V gives CDR1 KGHDR, CDR2 SFDVKD. The CDR3 runs to 16 residues. Germline trimming cut 0 bases from V and 0 bases from J; bases unmatched to any gene: 1. CDR3 DNA: TGTGCCACCAGTGATTTGCAGGGGGCTAGCACAGATACGCAGTATTTT. This sequence encodes CATSDLQGASTDTQYF.

The V and J genes are TRBV13 and TRBJ2-7, with D possibly matching TRBD1 (5 bases). This CDR3 is 17 amino acids long. V dropped 4 bases and J dropped 0 bases, with 19 bases sitting between them. CDR1 PRHDT and CDR2 FYEKMQ come from the germline V gene (reference sequence). CDR3: CASSSSQVPASSYEQYF. Written as DNA, the CDR3 is TGTGCCAGCAGCTCATCACAGGTCCCCGCGAGCTCCTACGAGCAGTACTTC.

The V call is TRBV11-2, the J call TRBJ1-2, with unresolved D. V gave up 0 bases and J gave up 1 base, with 9 bases separating them. The CDR3 has 15 residues. CDR1 and CDR2 (germline): SGHAT, FQNNGV. The CDR3 nucleotides read TGTGCCAGCAGCTTAGAATACGGGATTAACTATGGCTACACCTTC. This sequence encodes CASSLEYGINYGYTF.

This clone appeared many times. The gene calls are TRBV5-4 and TRBJ2-7, with D possibly being TRBD2 (6 bases). The V gene's germline CDR1 is SGHNT and CDR2 YYREEE (reference sequence). V was cut by 2 bases and J by 7 bases, with 22 bases left in between. The CDR3 is 16 residues long. CDR3 in DNA: TGTGCCAGCAGCTTAAAGGGCGGGACCCTTTTAGGGGAGCAGTACTTC. It translates to CASSLKGGTLLGEQYF.

The chain employs TRBV25-1 and TRBJ1-4; D remains unclear. This CDR3 has 15 amino acids. V was trimmed by 3 bases and J by 2 bases, leaving 10 bases between them. Looked up from germline, CDR1 is MGHDK and CDR2 is SYGVNS. CDR3 coding DNA: TGTGCCAGCAGTGACACCTCGGGGACTAATGAAAAACTGTTTTTT. It specifies CASSDTSGTNEKLFF. The whole variable domain, remainder taken from reference TRBV25-1 and TRBJ1-4, is EADIYQTPRYLVIGTGKKITLECSQTMGHDKMYWYQQDPGMELHLIHYSYGVNSTEKGDLSSESTVSRIRTEHFPLTLESARPSHTSQYLCASSDTSGTNEKLFFGSGTQLSVL.

The chain employs TRBV24-1 and TRBJ2-5, with D possibly TRBD2 on 6 matching bases. The length of the CDR3 is 14 residues. Germline loops: CDR1 KGHDR, CDR2 SFDVKD. V was clipped by 3 bases and J by 5 bases, with 12 bases between them. CDR3 nucleotide sequence: TGTGCCACCAGTGATAGCGGGCTTGAGGAGACCCAGTACTTC. It codes for CATSDSGLEETQYF.

The chain recombines TRBV5-1 with TRBJ1-2, with 7 nucleotides matching TRBD1. CDR3 length: 14 amino acids. Germline V CDR1 and CDR2: SGHRS, YFSETQ. After removal of 5 bases from V and 4 bases from J, the junction contained 8 bases not matched to a gene. CDR3 DNA sequence: TGCGCCAGCAGGCCCGGACAGGCGGCCTATGGCTACACCTTC. Translation gives CASRPGQAAYGYTF.

The chain has TRBV4-1 and TRBJ2-1; 9 positions agree with TRBD2. Germline V gene lookup returns CDR1 MGHRA and CDR2 YSYEKL. The CDR3 spans 17 residues. With V trimmed by 1 base and J by 7 bases, 11 bases remained unmatched. CDR3 bases: TGCGCCAGCAGCCAAGGCCCAGTAGGGCTAGCGGGGAATGAGCAGTTCTTC. This sequence encodes CASSQGPVGLAGNEQFF.

The chain joins TRBV28 to TRBJ1-1; possible D gene TRBD1, 5 bases. The germline V and J ends were trimmed by 8 bases and 1 base, with 14 bases remaining between them. CDR1 and CDR2 from the germline V gene are MDHEN and SYDVKM. The CDR3 covers 14 residues. CDR3 sequence: CASGSREGNTEAFF. CDR3 bases: TGTGCCAGCGGTAGCAGGGAGGGGAACACTGAAGCTTTCTTT.

The rearrangement links TRBV24-1 to TRBJ2-6; D ambiguous. This CDR3 has 14 residues. Trimming pared 3 bases from V and 4 bases from J, leaving 6 bases between. Germline loops: CDR1 KGHDR, CDR2 SFDVKD. As DNA, the CDR3 is TGTGCCACCAGTGATGACTGGGGGGCCAACGTCCTGACTTTC. This codes for CATSDDWGANVLTF.

This clone turned up a few times. In nucleotides, the CDR3 is TGTGCCAGCAGCCAGGGACAGGGAGACTATGGCTACACCTTC. Translated, it gives CASSQGQGDYGYTF. V gene TRBV5-4 combines with J gene TRBJ1-2; 9 bases match TRBD1. J lost 3 bases, V lost 4 bases, and 4 bases had no gene match. This CDR3 has 14 residues. Germline V gene sequence: CDR1 SGHNT, CDR2 YYREEE (reference sequence).

The chain couples TRBV25-1 to TRBJ2-4; the match to TRBD2 covers 13 bases. Per germline, CDR1 MGHDK and CDR2 SYGVNS. Trimming cost V 7 bases and J 5 bases; bases outside gene matches: 2. This CDR3 comprises 14 residues. CDR3 DNA sequence: TGTGCCAGCATTGGGACTAGCGGGGAAAACATTCAGTACTTC. Its translation is CASIGTSGENIQYF.

This chain connects TRBV6-5 to TRBJ2-2; D is undetermined. CDR3 length: 12 amino acids. The V end was cut by 4 bases, the J end by 6 bases, with 6 bases between. Looked up from germline, CDR1 is MNHEY and CDR2 is SVGAGI. Here the CDR3 reads CASSFFAGELFF. In DNA, the CDR3 is TGTGCCAGCAGTTTTTTCGCCGGGGAGCTGTTTTTT.

The chain combines TRBV30 with TRBJ2-1; no clear D. Trimming shortened V by 2 bases and J by 9 bases, and 8 bases separated the two germline ends. CDR3 size: 11 residues. Germline CDR1 reads GTSNPN; CDR2 reads SVGIG (reference sequence). CDR3 nucleotides: TGTGCCTGGAGTTTTTCCCTTGAGCAGTTCTTC. This gives the protein CAWSFSLEQFF.